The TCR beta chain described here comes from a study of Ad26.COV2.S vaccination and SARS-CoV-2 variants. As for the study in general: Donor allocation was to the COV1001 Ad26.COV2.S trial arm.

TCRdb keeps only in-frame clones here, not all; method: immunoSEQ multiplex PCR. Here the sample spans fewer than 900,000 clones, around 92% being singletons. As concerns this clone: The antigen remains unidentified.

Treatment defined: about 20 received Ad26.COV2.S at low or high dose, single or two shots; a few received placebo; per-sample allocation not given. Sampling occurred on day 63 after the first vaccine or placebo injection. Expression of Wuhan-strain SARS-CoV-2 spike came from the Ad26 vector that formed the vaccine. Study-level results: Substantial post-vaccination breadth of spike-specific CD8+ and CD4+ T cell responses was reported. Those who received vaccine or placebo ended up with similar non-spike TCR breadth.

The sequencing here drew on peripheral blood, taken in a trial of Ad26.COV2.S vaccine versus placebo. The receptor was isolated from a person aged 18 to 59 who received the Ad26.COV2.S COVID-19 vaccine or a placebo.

The CDR3: CASTGGLDQPQHF. Here the CDR3 DNA reads TGTGCCAGCACCGGGGGACTCGATCAGCCCCAGCATTTT. The gene calls are TRBV2 and TRBJ1-5; possibly TRBD1 for D (5 bases). The CDR3 is made up of 13 amino acids. The germline V and J ends were trimmed by 7 bases and 5 bases, with 12 bases remaining between them. The V gene's germline CDR1 is SNHLY and CDR2 FYNNEI.